A selection of T cell receptor beta chains follows, all from one sample in a study of blood T cell repertoires in COVID-19. Clones were sequenced by immunoSEQ multiplex PCR, and TCRdb holds only the in-frame ones, with some missing. The data contain some 500,000 clones, about 89% of them singletons. Input material: peripheral blood. The receptors derive from a woman between 45 and 60 years old with COVID-19, enrolled during active disease. CDR3s include the opening cysteine and the closing phenylalanine or tryptophan. D genes are given only for firm matches. Size is omitted from some rows. Given values are once, few, many or a class for expanded clones.

d_call: .
j_call: TRBJ1-6
v_call: TRBV5-1
clone_size: .
cdr3_aa: CASSSAGLSSSPLHF
cdr3_nt: TGCGCCAGCAGCTCGGCAGGGTTATCGAGTTCACCCCTCCACTTT

d_call: .
j_call: TRBJ1-5
v_call: TRBV6-5
clone_size: .
cdr3_aa: CASSLRGNQPQHF
cdr3_nt: TGTGCCAGCAGCCTTCGCGGCAATCAGCCCCAGCATTTT

d_call: .
j_call: TRBJ1-4
v_call: TRBV21-1
clone_size: few
cdr3_aa: CASSNRDRTVEKLFF
cdr3_nt: TGTGCCAGCAGCAACCGGGACAGAACGGTTGAAAAACTGTTTTTT

d_call: TRBD1
j_call: TRBJ1-3
v_call: TRBV11-2
clone_size: .
cdr3_aa: CASSRQGSGNTIYF
cdr3_nt: TGTGCCAGCAGCAGACAGGGAAGTGGAAACACCATATATTTT

d_call: .
j_call: TRBJ2-1
v_call: TRBV11-2
clone_size: .
cdr3_aa: CASSLGQLFTYNEQFF
cdr3_nt: TGTGCCAGCAGCTTAGGACAGCTATTTACCTACAATGAGCAGTTCTTC

d_call: TRBD2
j_call: TRBJ2-3
v_call: TRBV6-4
clone_size: once
cdr3_aa: CASSETSGFTDTQYF
cdr3_nt: TGTGCCAGCAGTGAAACTAGCGGGTTCACAGATACGCAGTATTTT

d_call: .
j_call: TRBJ1-2
v_call: TRBV19
clone_size: .
cdr3_aa: CASSPPGFYGYTF
cdr3_nt: TGTGCCAGTAGCCCTCCAGGGTTCTATGGCTACACCTTC

d_call: TRBD1
j_call: TRBJ1-2
v_call: TRBV5-1
clone_size: .
cdr3_aa: CASSSGQGLGGYTF
cdr3_nt: TGCGCCAGCAGCTCGGGACAGGGTTTGGGCGGCTACACCTTC

d_call: .
j_call: TRBJ1-5
v_call: TRBV19
clone_size: few
cdr3_aa: CATDTGDQPQHF
cdr3_nt: TGTGCCACGGACACCGGCGATCAGCCCCAGCATTTT

d_call: .
j_call: TRBJ2-3
v_call: TRBV29-1
clone_size: .
cdr3_aa: CSVGTASTDTQYF
cdr3_nt: TGCAGCGTTGGGACAGCTAGCACAGATACGCAGTATTTT

d_call: TRBD1
j_call: TRBJ2-7
v_call: TRBV30
clone_size: once
cdr3_aa: CAWSEGTGYEQYF
cdr3_nt: TGTGCCTGGAGTGAAGGGACAGGCTACGAGCAGTACTTC

d_call: .
j_call: TRBJ2-3
v_call: TRBV10-1
clone_size: .
cdr3_aa: CASSRLASTDTQYF
cdr3_nt: TGCGCCAGCTCCCGACTTGCTAGCACAGATACGCAGTATTTT

d_call: .
j_call: TRBJ1-4
v_call: TRBV2
clone_size: .
cdr3_aa: CASSEKTGYEKLFF
cdr3_nt: TGTGCCAGCAGTGAAAAGACAGGCTATGAAAAACTGTTTTTT

d_call: TRBD1
j_call: TRBJ1-1
v_call: TRBV19
clone_size: once
cdr3_aa: CASSLIPGQGLRTEAFF
cdr3_nt: TGTGCCAGTAGTCTTATCCCGGGACAGGGTTTAAGGACTGAAGCTTTCTTT

d_call: TRBD2
j_call: TRBJ2-1
v_call: TRBV18
clone_size: .
cdr3_aa: CASSPVRGGAPHMDEQFF
cdr3_nt: TGTGCCAGCTCACCGGTACGCGGGGGGGCCCCCCACATGGATGAGCAGTTCTTC

d_call: TRBD1
j_call: TRBJ1-1
v_call: TRBV3-1/TRBV3-2
clone_size: once
cdr3_aa: CASSQSGPGQGKAFF
cdr3_nt: TGTGCCAGCAGCCAATCCGGCCCGGGACAGGGAAAAGCTTTCTTT

d_call: .
j_call: TRBJ2-7
v_call: TRBV28
clone_size: .
cdr3_aa: CASSFSQGTGEQYF
cdr3_nt: TGTGCCAGCAGTTTTTCACAGGGGACTGGCGAGCAGTACTTC

d_call: .
j_call: TRBJ2-3
v_call: TRBV5-6
clone_size: .
cdr3_aa: CASSSSSYQADTQYF
cdr3_nt: TGTGCCAGCAGCTCCTCATCCTACCAGGCAGATACGCAGTATTTT

d_call: .
j_call: TRBJ1-6
v_call: TRBV3-1/TRBV3-2
clone_size: .
cdr3_aa: CASSQDILGHPFPSLHF
cdr3_nt: TGTGCCAGCAGCCAAGATATTTTGGGGCACCCGTTCCCATCCCTCCACTTT

d_call: TRBD1
j_call: TRBJ1-1
v_call: TRBV9
clone_size: .
cdr3_aa: CASSFGQGDTEAFF
cdr3_nt: TGTGCCAGCAGCTTTGGACAGGGAGACACTGAAGCTTTCTTT

d_call: TRBD1
j_call: TRBJ1-2
v_call: TRBV19
clone_size: .
cdr3_aa: CASSTTGGAGYGYTF
cdr3_nt: TGTGCCAGTAGTACTACAGGGGGCGCCGGCTATGGCTACACCTTC

d_call: .
j_call: TRBJ2-7
v_call: TRBV2
clone_size: .
cdr3_aa: CASRVYTYEQYF
cdr3_nt: TGTGCCAGCAGGGTGTACACCTACGAGCAGTACTTC

d_call: .
j_call: TRBJ1-1
v_call: TRBV2
clone_size: .
cdr3_aa: CASSGFRLAGRTEAFF
cdr3_nt: TGTGCCAGCAGTGGATTTAGGTTGGCAGGGAGGACTGAAGCTTTCTTT

d_call: .
j_call: TRBJ1-2
v_call: TRBV30
clone_size: few
cdr3_aa: CAWSVSEEGGYTF
cdr3_nt: TGTGCCTGGAGTGTAAGCGAGGAAGGAGGCTACACCTTC

d_call: .
j_call: TRBJ2-5
v_call: TRBV11-2
clone_size: .
cdr3_aa: CASSHHQTKYF
cdr3_nt: TGTGCCAGCAGCCATCACCAGACAAAGTACTTC

d_call: TRBD1
j_call: TRBJ2-1
v_call: TRBV7-6
clone_size: .
cdr3_aa: CASSSTGTGTYNEQFF
cdr3_nt: TGTGCCAGCAGCTCCACCGGGACAGGGACCTACAATGAGCAGTTCTTC

d_call: TRBD1
j_call: TRBJ2-5
v_call: TRBV27
clone_size: .
cdr3_aa: CASSPAWDSETQYF
cdr3_nt: TGTGCCAGCAGCCCCGCATGGGACAGCGAGACCCAGTACTTC

d_call: .
j_call: TRBJ1-1
v_call: TRBV9
clone_size: .
cdr3_aa: CASTGQGNTEAFF
cdr3_nt: TGTGCCAGCACTGGGCAGGGGAACACTGAAGCTTTCTTT

d_call: .
j_call: TRBJ1-1
v_call: TRBV7-9
clone_size: .
cdr3_aa: CASSPAGDTEAFF
cdr3_nt: TGTGCCAGCAGCCCCGCAGGGGACACTGAAGCTTTCTTT

d_call: TRBD2
j_call: TRBJ2-3
v_call: TRBV5-1
clone_size: once
cdr3_aa: CASRGLAGGSSTDTQYF
cdr3_nt: TGCGCCAGCCGGGGACTAGCGGGGGGCTCTAGCACAGATACGCAGTATTTT

d_call: .
j_call: TRBJ1-5
v_call: TRBV19
clone_size: .
cdr3_aa: CASSGGARQPQHF
cdr3_nt: TGTGCCAGTAGCGGCGGGGCGCGGCAGCCCCAGCATTTT

d_call: .
j_call: TRBJ1-5
v_call: TRBV4-1
clone_size: .
cdr3_aa: CASSRGGGRGGGNQPQHF
cdr3_nt: TGCGCCAGCAGCCGAGGGGGAGGCAGGGGAGGGGGCAATCAGCCCCAGCATTTT

d_call: TRBD2
j_call: TRBJ2-1
v_call: TRBV6-6
clone_size: .
cdr3_aa: CASTKRGPYNEQFF
cdr3_nt: TGTGCCAGCACTAAGCGGGGGCCCTACAATGAGCAGTTCTTC

d_call: .
j_call: TRBJ1-1
v_call: TRBV19
clone_size: .
cdr3_aa: CASMGATRTAFF
cdr3_nt: TGTGCCAGTATGGGAGCGACTCGGACCGCTTTCTTT

d_call: TRBD1
j_call: TRBJ2-2
v_call: TRBV24-1
clone_size: .
cdr3_aa: CATSDDRGHRTGELFF
cdr3_nt: TGTGCCACCAGTGACGACAGGGGCCATCGGACCGGGGAGCTGTTTTTT

d_call: .
j_call: TRBJ1-5
v_call: TRBV2
clone_size: once
cdr3_aa: CASSAEDDQPQHF
cdr3_nt: TGTGCCAGCAGTGCGGAGGATGATCAGCCCCAGCATTTT

d_call: TRBD1
j_call: TRBJ1-1
v_call: TRBV6-1
clone_size: .
cdr3_aa: CASSERTGRKGVAFF
cdr3_nt: TGTGCCAGCAGTGAGCGGACAGGGCGTAAAGGCGTAGCTTTCTTT

d_call: .
j_call: TRBJ1-1
v_call: TRBV3-1/TRBV3-2
clone_size: .
cdr3_aa: CASSHHSTGPGAFF
cdr3_nt: TGTGCCAGCAGCCATCACTCTACAGGTCCCGGAGCTTTCTTT

d_call: TRBD1
j_call: TRBJ2-7
v_call: TRBV6-6
clone_size: few
cdr3_aa: CASSSGTVTYEQYF
cdr3_nt: TGTGCCAGCAGTTCCGGGACAGTAACCTACGAGCAGTACTTC

d_call: .
j_call: TRBJ2-1
v_call: TRBV7-3
clone_size: .
cdr3_aa: CASSLGRRWEQFF
cdr3_nt: TGTGCCAGCAGCTTAGGACGGAGGTGGGAGCAGTTCTTC

d_call: .
j_call: TRBJ1-4
v_call: TRBV6-5
clone_size: .
cdr3_aa: CASNPEGGANEKLFF
cdr3_nt: TGTGCCAGCAACCCAGAGGGGGGGGCTAATGAAAAACTGTTTTTT

d_call: TRBD2
j_call: TRBJ2-1
v_call: TRBV5-1
clone_size: .
cdr3_aa: CASSPSGGSYNEQFF
cdr3_nt: TGCGCCAGCAGCCCTTCGGGGGGGTCCTACAATGAGCAGTTCTTC

d_call: TRBD1
j_call: TRBJ1-2
v_call: TRBV5-1
clone_size: .
cdr3_aa: CASSLYLTPGQGDGYTF
cdr3_nt: TGCGCCAGCAGCTTATACCTAACCCCGGGACAGGGGGATGGCTACACCTTC

d_call: .
j_call: TRBJ2-3
v_call: TRBV5-1
clone_size: .
cdr3_aa: CASSHPRTEGDTQYF
cdr3_nt: TGCGCCAGCAGCCACCCCCGGACGGAGGGGGATACGCAGTATTTT

d_call: .
j_call: TRBJ2-2
v_call: TRBV4-1
clone_size: once
cdr3_aa: CASSGLSRVAGELFF
cdr3_nt: TGCGCCAGCAGCGGTTTATCCAGGGTAGCCGGGGAGCTGTTTTTT

d_call: TRBD1
j_call: TRBJ2-5
v_call: TRBV6-5
clone_size: .
cdr3_aa: CASRQGQGAETQYF
cdr3_nt: TGTGCCAGCAGACAGGGACAGGGGGCAGAGACCCAGTACTTC

d_call: .
j_call: TRBJ1-1
v_call: TRBV27
clone_size: .
cdr3_aa: CASSFLGGGEAFF
cdr3_nt: TGTGCCAGCAGTTTTCTCGGTGGCGGAGAAGCTTTCTTT

d_call: .
j_call: TRBJ1-1
v_call: TRBV5-1
clone_size: .
cdr3_aa: CASSPSPGAAFF
cdr3_nt: TGCGCCAGCAGCCCCTCTCCTGGGGCAGCTTTCTTT

d_call: .
j_call: TRBJ1-3
v_call: TRBV9
clone_size: .
cdr3_aa: CASSVQGTGNTIYF
cdr3_nt: TGTGCCAGCAGCGTACAGGGTACTGGAAACACCATATATTTT

d_call: .
j_call: TRBJ1-1
v_call: TRBV5-1
clone_size: .
cdr3_aa: CASSIQVNTEAFF
cdr3_nt: TGCGCCAGCAGCATACAGGTGAACACTGAAGCTTTCTTT